This TCR beta chain stems from a study of blood T cells in healthy people across ages. With a J-beta primer mix and a sample-barcoded 5' primer, a second PCR ran 7 to 11 cycles. TCRdb analysed the 5' RACE reads with MiXCR anew, one entry per CDR3 protein. The sample lists some 550,000 distinct CDR3 sequences; about 45% were seen once. The study's findings and limits: Naive and antigen-experienced cells were not separated, limiting conclusive comparison. Aged donors had fewer naive CD4+ cells and lower diversity than long-lived donors.

Details on this clonotype: Its antigen is as yet unknown.

Germline V gene data show CDR1 as MNHNY and CDR2 as SVGAGI (reference sequence). The CDR3 consists of 14 residues. Sequenced input: blood. The receptor comes from a man at least 80 years old in good health. The chain has TRBV6-6 and TRBJ2-7; 9 nucleotides match TRBD1. The DNA end is a closer match to TRBJ2-5, so the J assignment may be wrong. As DNA, the CDR3 is TGTGCCAGCAGTGAGGACAGGGGTTTGGAGACCCAGTACTTC. Translation gives CASSEDRGLETQYF.